The present TCR beta chain was sequenced within a study of regulatory T cells in long-lasting Graves disease. Germline V lookup: CDR1 LNHNV, CDR2 YYDKDF (reference sequence). The ends were cut back, 0 bases at V and 5 bases at J, with 17 bases in the middle. The CDR3 covers 17 residues. Building the TCR beta libraries relied on iRepertoire HTBI primers, and CDR3 regions underwent Arm-PCR. MiXCR was run by TCRdb on the multiplex PCR reads, yielding one entry per CDR3 protein. The sample lists 550,000 to 600,000 distinct CDR3 sequences; around 16% were seen once. The time point is: newly diagnosed GD, antithyroid drugs for less than 3 months. Following extraction of RNA from PBMCs, that RNA was used to make the TCR library. The same specimen was also included in a second study, on T cells in Graves' hyperthyroidism and ophthalmopathy. In that study: TCR CDR3 regions were first amplified by RT-PCR with HTBI primers. Also found in blood were most expanded thyroid clonotypes above 0.001.

V usage is TRBV15 and J usage is TRBJ1-5, with D perhaps TRBD1 (5 bases). The specimen was peripheral blood mononuclear cells (PBMCs), collected at new diagnosis, from a patient treated with antithyroid drugs. This sequence originates from a man aged 18 to 29 with Graves disease. The CDR3 region is CATSRDRSGQGDQPQHF. The CDR3 DNA reads as TGTGCCACCAGCAGAGATCGGAGTGGCCAGGGAGATCAGCCCCAGCATTTT.